Listed here are 26 T cell receptor beta chains from one sample, sequenced in a study of radiotherapy plus CTLA-4 blockade in lung cancer. Sequenced by immunoSEQ multiplex PCR; TCRdb stores in-frame clones only, minus some. The repertoire consists of over 100,000 clones, with approximately 77% occurring once and the leading ten covering about 3.3%. The specimen comprised peripheral blood, sampled from a patient treated with radiotherapy plus ipilimumab. These receptors came from a human donor with non-small cell lung cancer that progressed on radiotherapy plus ipilimumab. Some clones in this sample may be carry-over from other donors' samples.

CDR3 loop: CASSGQEGNTIYF. Written as DNA, the CDR3 is TGCGCCAGCAGCGGACAGGAGGGAAACACCATATATTTT. This chain uses TRBV10-1 with TRBJ1-3, with 7 bases lining up with TRBD1. Germline lookup yields CDR1 WNHNN and CDR2 SYGVQD (reference sequence). This CDR3 region has 13 residues. V gave up 6 bases and J gave up 4 bases; unmatched junction bases: 3.

This clone was picked up one time. The rearrangement links TRBV7-9 to TRBJ1-1; no firm D call. With 4 bases removed from V and 2 bases from J, the gap between germline ends came to 11 bases. In germline, CDR1 is SEHNR, CDR2 FQNEAQ (reference sequence). The CDR3 is 14 amino acids. The CDR3 region is CASSSTRSNTEAFF. CDR3 DNA: TGTGCCAGCAGCTCAACCAGGAGTAACACTGAAGCTTTCTTT.

To note about this clone: The same CDR3 also results from other DNA sequences found in this sample. The chain combines TRBV30 with TRBJ1-4; 7 bases line up with TRBD1. V lost 3 bases, J lost 2 bases, and 6 bases stayed unmatched. CDR1 and CDR2 from the germline V gene are GTSNPN and SVGIG (reference sequence). This CDR3 is 15 amino acids long. The CDR3 spells CAWSDTGATNEKLFF. CDR3 in DNA: TGTGCCTGGAGCGATACAGGGGCGACTAATGAAAAACTGTTTTTT. The whole variable domain, filled in from reference TRBV30 and TRBJ1-4, reads SQTIHQWPATLVQPVGSPLSLECTVEGTSNPNLYWYRQAAGRGLQLLFYSVGIGQISSEVPQNLSASRPQDRQFILSSKKLLLSDSGFYLCAWSDTGATNEKLFFGSGTQLSVL.

This chain connects TRBV5-1 to TRBJ2-7, with unresolved D. The CDR3 runs to 14 residues. The V and J ends lost 0 bases and 2 bases respectively, with 9 bases between them. Looked up from germline, CDR1 is SGHRS and CDR2 is YFSETQ. Written as DNA, the CDR3 is TGCGCCAGCAGCTTGGGCGCCCCCACCTACGAGCAGTACTTC. This translates into CASSLGAPTYEQYF. Full variable domain (rest looked up from reference TRBV5-1 and TRBJ2-7): KAGVTQTPRYLIKTRGQQVTLSCSPISGHRSVSWYQQTPGQGLQFLFEYFSETQRNKGNFPGRFSGRQFSNSRSEMNVSTLELGDSALYLCASSLGAPTYEQYFGPGTRLTVT.

The gene calls are TRBV11-2 and TRBJ1-2, with TRBD1 as a possible D gene (6 bases). The V gene's germline CDR1 is SGHAT and CDR2 FQNNGV. Trimming took 0 bases from V and 8 from J, leaving 10 bases between them. The CDR3 contains 13 residues. The CDR3 loop is CASSLEGGRGYTF. The CDR3 coding sequence is TGTGCCAGCAGCTTAGAGGGGGGCCGAGGCTACACCTTC. The full variable domain, with the rest looked up from reference TRBV11-2 and TRBJ1-2, is EAGVAQSPRYKIIEKRQSVAFWCNPISGHATLYWYQQILGQGPKLLIQFQNNGVVDDSQLPKDRFSAERLKGVDSTLKIQPAKLEDSAVYLCASSLEGGRGYTFGSGTRLTVV.

This clone was observed a single time. The chain carries TRBV30 and TRBJ2-5, with D maybe TRBD1 (5 bases). The CDR3 consists of 12 residues. CDR1 GTSNPN and CDR2 SVGIG come from the germline V gene (reference sequence). Trimming removed 2 bases from V and 5 bases from J, with 9 bases in between. The CDR3 spells CAWSMGLETQYF. In DNA, the CDR3 is TGTGCCTGGAGTATGGGGCTTGAGACCCAGTACTTC. Complete variable domain (other parts from reference TRBV30 and TRBJ2-5): SQTIHQWPATLVQPVGSPLSLECTVEGTSNPNLYWYRQAAGRGLQLLFYSVGIGQISSEVPQNLSASRPQDRQFILSSKKLLLSDSGFYLCAWSMGLETQYFGPGTRLLVL.

V and J are TRBV13 and TRBJ2-7; D is unresolved. The CDR3 is made up of 14 amino acids. Trimming removed 4 bases at V and 2 bases at J, with 12 bases between. Germline V CDR1 and CDR2: PRHDT, FYEKMQ (reference sequence). CDR3 residues: CASSSTVLTYEQYF. The DNA of the CDR3 is TGTGCCAGCAGCTCGACGGTACTTACCTACGAGCAGTACTTC. The entire variable domain, with the rest obtained from reference TRBV13 and TRBJ2-7, is as follows: AAGVIQSPRHLIKEKRETATLKCYPIPRHDTVYWYQQGPGQDPQFLISFYEKMQSDKGSIPDRFSAQQFSDYHSELNMSSLELGDSALYFCASSSTVLTYEQYFGPGTRLTVT.

V and J are TRBV7-2 and TRBJ2-2; 7 positions agree with TRBD2. Per germline, CDR1 SGHTA and CDR2 FQGNSA. This CDR3 spans 15 amino acids. The V gene end was trimmed by 6 bases and the J gene end by 1 base; junction bases not matched to a gene: 5. The CDR3 sequence: CASSPLAENTGELFF. In DNA form, the CDR3 reads TGTGCCAGCAGTCCCCTAGCGGAGAACACCGGGGAGCTGTTTTTT.

V is TRBV14 and J is TRBJ2-5, with D possibly being TRBD1 (6 bases). Trimming left V 2 bases short and J 11 bases short, with 21 bases between. Germline-derived CDR1 and CDR2 are SGHDN and FVKESK. CDR3 length: 15 residues. CDR3 residues: CASSQSSGHTVRQYF. DNA of the CDR3: TGTGCCAGCAGCCAAAGTTCGGGACACACCGTAAGGCAGTACTTC.

J is TRBJ1-2 and V is TRBV7-3, with a possible D match to TRBD1 (5 bases). The CDR3 spans 13 residues. V lost 5 bases to trimming and J lost 3 bases, with 10 bases between them. Germline loops: CDR1 SGHTA, CDR2 FQGTGA. DNA of the CDR3: TGTGCCAGCAGCCCGGGGCGATACTATGGCTACACCTTC. It encodes CASSPGRYYGYTF. The full variable domain, in which reference TRBV7-3 and TRBJ1-2 provide the parts outside the CDR3, is GAGVSQTPSNKVTEKGKYVELRCDPISGHTALYWYRQSLGQGPEFLIYFQGTGAADDSGLPNDRFFAVRPEGSVSTLKIQRTERGDSAVYLCASSPGRYYGYTFGSGTRLTVV.

This clone was detected only once. V is TRBV6-4 and J is TRBJ2-1; D may match TRBD1 or TRBD2 (5 bases each). The V gene lost 3 bases and the J gene lost 15 bases, with 21 bases spanning the gap. Germline V gene sequence: CDR1 MRHNA, CDR2 SNTAGT. This CDR3 has 14 amino acids. The CDR3 reads CASSESTFVGVRFF. CDR3 sequence (DNA): TGTGCCAGCAGTGAATCGACTTTCGTGGGGGTTCGGTTCTTC.

As DNA, the CDR3 is TGTGCCAGCAGCTTACTCCCAGAGCATGGCTACACCTTC. Encoded protein: CASSLLPEHGYTF. The chain links TRBV7-2 to TRBJ1-2, with no clear D. Trimming shortened V by 2 bases and J by 6 bases, and 10 bases separated the two germline ends. The CDR3 has 13 residues. CDR1 is SGHTA, CDR2 FQGNSA, per germline.

The gene calls are TRBV5-1 and TRBJ2-2; the D gene is possibly TRBD1 (6 bases). The CDR3 totals 17 residues. V shed 6 bases and J shed 4 bases, with 22 bases lying between them. Germline loops: CDR1 SGHRS, CDR2 YFSETQ. The CDR3 loop reads CASIDMIGGLGTGELFF. In DNA, the CDR3 is TGCGCCAGCATCGACATGATTGGGGGCCTGGGCACCGGGGAGCTGTTTTTT. Full variable domain (rest looked up from reference TRBV5-1 and TRBJ2-2): KAGVTQTPRYLIKTRGQQVTLSCSPISGHRSVSWYQQTPGQGLQFLFEYFSETQRNKGNFPGRFSGRQFSNSRSEMNVSTLELGDSALYLCASIDMIGGLGTGELFFGEGSRLTVL.

This chain links TRBV12-2 with TRBJ2-1; the table names TRBD2, a call not compared with the DNA. TRBV12-2 is assigned pseudogene status. The CDR3 length is 16 residues. The CDR3 protein is CASRIGPSGGLNEQFF. Written as DNA, the CDR3 is TGTGCAAGTCGCATCGGGCCTAGCGGGGGGCTGAATGAGCAGTTCTTC.

The CDR3, as DNA: TGTGCCAGCAGAAGGGGGTCGGGTAGCAATCAGCCCCAGCATTTT. Protein product: CASRRGSGSNQPQHF. The chain uses TRBV6-5 and TRBJ1-5; D may be TRBD1 (6 bases). The germline V gene has CDR1 MNHEY and CDR2 SVGAGI. V lost 6 bases and J lost 0, with 12 bases in between. The CDR3 covers 15 residues.

The chain has TRBV6-5 and TRBJ2-3; 10 bases are a match to TRBD1. This CDR3 is built from 13 residues. The germline V gene has CDR1 MNHEY and CDR2 SVGAGI. This chain's CDR3 is CAVGQGTTDTQYF. The CDR3, as DNA: TGTGCTGTGGGACAGGGGACCACAGATACGCAGTATTTT.

For this clone: This may come from a read error, since a much larger clone is one base off. The chain is built from TRBV5-6 and TRBJ2-7; no clear D. Germline CDR1 reads SGHDT; CDR2 reads YYEEEE. Trimming took off 6 bases at V and 2 bases at J, with 9 bases between the two ends. The CDR3 consists of 12 residues. The CDR3 nucleotides read TGTGCCAGCACCACTGGAACCTACGAGCAGTACTTC. It yields the protein CASTTGTYEQYF.

CDR3 sequence: CASSPTSGVHGEQFF. In nucleotides, the CDR3 is TGTGCCAGCAGCCCGACTAGCGGGGTTCACGGTGAGCAGTTCTTC. The chain uses TRBV6-4 and TRBJ2-1; 11 nucleotides line up with TRBD2. There are 15 residues in the CDR3. Germline loops: CDR1 MRHNA, CDR2 SNTAGT. V lost 6 bases and J lost 9; bases outside the gene matches: 10.

The chain links TRBV6-5 to TRBJ1-2; TRBD1 might be the D (5 bases). Germline loops: CDR1 MNHEY, CDR2 SVGAGI. The CDR3 has 16 residues. Trimming took off 0 bases at V and 5 bases at J, with 16 bases between the two ends. The CDR3 nucleotides are TGTGCCAGCAGTTACTCCCGGGACTACCCTATATATGGCTACACCTTC. It specifies CASSYSRDYPIYGYTF.

The chain employs TRBV7-8 and TRBJ1-5, with D uncertain. This CDR3 region has 17 residues. Trimming left V 2 bases short and J 0 bases short, with 14 bases between. Germline V CDR1 and CDR2: SGHVS, FQNEAQ. CDR3 in amino acids: CASSLFSGTYSNQPQHF. In nucleotides, the CDR3 is TGTGCCAGCAGCTTATTCTCGGGAACGTATAGCAATCAGCCCCAGCATTTT. Full variable domain (missing parts from reference TRBV7-8 and TRBJ1-5): GAGVSQSPRYKVAKRGQDVALRCDPISGHVSLFWYQQALGQGPEFLTYFQNEAQLDKSGLPSDRFFAERPEGSVSTLKIQRTQQEDSAVYLCASSLFSGTYSNQPQHFGDGTRLSIL.

The chain carries TRBV6-1 and TRBJ2-7, with TRBD1 identical over 7 bases. Trimming cost V 0 bases and J 3 bases; bases outside gene matches: 5. CDR1 and CDR2 (germline): MNHNS, SASEGT. The CDR3 loop spans 15 amino acids. The CDR3 reads CASSEAMTGYYEQYF. DNA for the CDR3: TGTGCCAGCAGTGAAGCGATGACAGGGTACTACGAGCAGTACTTC.

Remarks on this clone: At one boundary the junction diverges from the germline segment, which might be a read error. This chain uses TRBV7-7 with TRBJ2-1, with 7 nucleotides matching TRBD1. Per germline, CDR1 SSHAT and CDR2 FNYEAQ (reference sequence). This CDR3 has 14 amino acids. The CDR3 DNA sequence: TGTGCTAGCAGCTTAGGGGGCGGTTACAATGAGCAGTTCTTC. Its protein is CASSLGGGYNEQFF.

The chain combines TRBV19 with TRBJ1-2; the D gene is possibly TRBD1 (5 bases). This CDR3 is 19 amino acids long. The V end lost 1 base, the J end lost 2 bases, and 23 bases lay between the germline ends. The V gene's germline CDR1 is LNHDA and CDR2 SQIVND (reference sequence). The chain's CDR3 is CASSIGGRAGWWKNYGYTF. The CDR3 DNA reads TGTGCCAGTAGTATAGGGGGGAGGGCAGGGTGGTGGAAGAACTATGGCTACACCTTC.

Only a few counts were recorded for this clone. This rearrangement joins TRBV11-2 to TRBJ2-1; 11 nucleotides line up with TRBD2. CDR1 is SGHAT and CDR2 is FQNNGV in the germline V gene. The CDR3 has 16 amino acids. J lost 5 bases, V lost 2 bases, and 5 bases had no gene match. As DNA, the CDR3 is TGTGCCAGCAGCTTAAATAGCGGGGGGGAGGACAATGAGCAGTTCTTC. Amino acids: CASSLNSGGEDNEQFF. Full variable domain (rest looked up from reference TRBV11-2 and TRBJ2-1): EAGVAQSPRYKIIEKRQSVAFWCNPISGHATLYWYQQILGQGPKLLIQFQNNGVVDDSQLPKDRFSAERLKGVDSTLKIQPAKLEDSAVYLCASSLNSGGEDNEQFFGPGTRLTVL.

This clone was observed once. CDR3 in amino acids: CASSEAHTLNTEAFF. The CDR3 DNA reads as TGTGCCAGCAGTGAAGCTCACACACTGAACACTGAAGCTTTCTTT. The chain recombines TRBV2 with TRBJ1-1; D uncertain. Trimming removed 0 bases from V and 0 bases from J, with 8 bases in between. This CDR3 region has 15 residues. The germline V gene has CDR1 SNHLY and CDR2 FYNNEI.

The chain recombines TRBV6-1 with TRBJ1-5, with unresolved D. V was cut by 3 bases and J by 5 bases, with 8 bases left in between. Germline loops: CDR1 MNHNS, CDR2 SASEGT. This CDR3 has 13 amino acids. The CDR3 region is CASSEGRYQPQHF. CDR3 sequence (DNA): TGTGCCAGCAGTGAGGGAAGGTATCAGCCCCAGCATTTT.